Described below is a single TCR beta chain sequence and its context. Its specificity is not known. This entry is derived from a study of Ad26.COV2.S vaccination and SARS-CoV-2 variants. Study background: By the intramuscular route, Ad26.COV2.S was given once, or twice 56 days apart. Study findings and constraints: Breadth, reportedly substantial, characterized the spike-specific CD8+ and CD4+ T cell responses after vaccination.

Only in-frame clones appear in the TCRdb table, and some are missing; sequencing was by immunoSEQ multiplex PCR. In the table there are about 440,000 clones, about nine tenths of which are singletons. This CDR3 comprises 13 residues. Trimming took off 10 bases at V and 3 bases at J, with 14 bases between the two ends. CDR1 is LNHDA and CDR2 is SQIVND in the germline V gene (reference sequence). Noted treatment: some 19 received Ad26.COV2.S at low or high dose, single or two shots; five or six received placebo; per-sample allocation not given. Day 63 after the first vaccine or placebo injection was the time point for sampling.

The rearrangement uses TRBV19 and TRBJ2-3; maybe TRBD1 (8 bases). This sample comprised peripheral blood, obtained in a trial of Ad26.COV2.S vaccine versus placebo. This receptor was identified in a person aged 18-65 years who received the Ad26.COV2.S COVID-19 vaccine or a placebo. The CDR3, as DNA: TGTGCCACGGGGGGACAGGAAACAGATACGCAGTATTTT. The encoded protein is CATGGQETDTQYF.